This T cell receptor (beta chain) was sequenced in a study of blood T cell repertoires in COVID-19. Across the whole study: Samples representing acute and convalescent COVID-19 were sourced from the United States, Italy and Spain. In each case, the material was cDNA or gDNA derived from T cells, B-cell-depleted T cells, or PBMCs.

The CDR3 sequence is 17 residues long. V was clipped by 6 bases and J by 4 bases, with 24 bases between them. The germline CDR1 and CDR2 sequences are LNHNV and YYDKDF (reference sequence). Authors' data handling: Reference gene primer amplification gave estimated nucleated cell counts. Measured with immunoSEQ multiplex PCR; TCRdb has only the in-frame clones, and not every one. V, J and clone size are taken as reported in that table, and D and trimming were inferred from the DNA itself. The data hold more than 250,000 clones, with under 90% observed a single time. The chain joins TRBV15 to TRBJ1-1, with D perhaps TRBD1 (6 bases). The sample taken for sequencing was peripheral blood. This receptor was taken from a human donor in a cohort sampled during active COVID-19. CDR3 residues: CATRANREGTASTEAFF. The CDR3 nucleotides are TGTGCCACCAGGGCCAACAGGGAGGGGACCGCGTCCACTGAAGCTTTCTTT.